This T cell receptor (beta chain) was sequenced in a study of T cell changes during pregnancy in multiple sclerosis. The ends were cut back, 1 base at V and 0 bases at J, with 9 bases in the middle. The CDR3 has 15 amino acids. CDR1 and CDR2 (germline): SEHNR, FQNEAQ (reference sequence). Libraries were prepared by immunoSEQ multiplex PCR; TCRdb keeps only in-frame clonotypes and omits some of them. The table records 60,000 to 90,000 clones, around 91% of them present only once. The origin of this receptor is a female donor with multiple sclerosis, enrolled in a pregnancy study. V gene TRBV7-9 combines with J gene TRBJ1-1, with D possibly being TRBD1 (6 bases). The starting material was peripheral blood, obtained before pregnancy. CDR3 nucleotides: TGTGCCAGCAGCTTAGGAGGGACACTGAACACTGAAGCTTTCTTT. Protein sequence: CASSLGGTLNTEAFF.